The TCR beta chain under discussion was sequenced for a study of shared clonotypes between healthy human individuals. This clone came up once. Its antigen is not known. Clones were sequenced by immunoSEQ multiplex PCR, and TCRdb holds only the in-frame ones, with some missing. The sample yields 2,500,000 or so clones, about 92% seen once. Overall study findings and caveats: Represented genetic and exposure-history diversity was restricted by having few donors. What naive subsets generally showed was a larger estimated richness than memory subsets showed. Non-shared clonotypes were found to have lower generation probabilities than the clonotypes that were shared by all four of the sorted-subset donors.

Germline CDR1 LNHDA, CDR2 SQIVND (reference sequence). This CDR3 comprises 13 residues. Trimming removed 9 bases from V and 6 bases from J, with 15 bases in between. The sample comprised naive CD4+ T cells sorted from blood. Subset in this sample: CD45RA+ positively selected. The TCR was taken from a man between 18 and 35 years old in good health. This chain links TRBV19 with TRBJ2-1, with D unclear. The chain's CDR3 is CASNKESRNEQFF. CDR3 DNA sequence: TGTGCCAGCAACAAGGAGAGCCGCAATGAGCAGTTCTTC.